Shown below are 26 T cell receptor beta chains from a single sample sequenced in a study of cytomegalovirus exposure and HLA in healthy donors. Clones were read by immunoSEQ multiplex PCR, and TCRdb kept only the in-frame ones, dropping some. The data contain 220,000 or so clones, less than 85% of them singletons. Sequenced sample: PBMCs. The receptors here all came from a woman aged 18-29 years in good health and CMV-seronegative.

The chain employs TRBV28 and TRBJ1-1, with a weak D call TRBD1 (5 bases). Trimming left V 5 bases short and J 5 bases short, with 18 bases between. Germline V gives CDR1 MDHEN, CDR2 SYDVKM. This CDR3 contains 15 residues. The CDR3 sequence: CASSPGTLGRTEAFF. CDR3 bases: TGTGCCAGCAGTCCGGGGACGCTGGGGCGAACTGAAGCTTTCTTT.

A few counts support this clone. The V gene is TRBV5-1, the J gene TRBJ1-1; TRBD1 is a possible D gene (5 bases). CDR3 length: 15 amino acids. Germline loops: CDR1 SGHRS, CDR2 YFSETQ. The ends were cut back, 0 bases at V and 3 bases at J, with 12 bases in the middle. The CDR3, as DNA: TGCGCCAGCAGCTTGGTCCCGGGGGAGTACACTGAAGCTTTCTTT. Amino acids: CASSLVPGEYTEAFF.

This clone has a handful of counts. The chain carries TRBV9 and TRBJ2-3; tentative D call: TRBD2 (5 bases). This CDR3 is built from 16 residues. CDR1 is SGDLS, CDR2 YYNGEE, per germline. V was cut by 4 bases and J by 4 bases, with 19 bases left in between. CDR3 coding DNA: TGTGCCAGCAGCCCCCGGGGTAAGTCTAGAGCAGATACGCAGTATTTT. Protein: CASSPRGKSRADTQYF. The whole variable domain, filled in from reference TRBV9 and TRBJ2-3, reads DSGVTQTPKHLITATGQRVTLRCSPRSGDLSVYWYQQSLDQGLQFLIQYYNGEERAKGNILERFSAQQFPDLHSELNLSSLELGDSALYFCASSPRGKSRADTQYFGPGTRLTVL.

This clone occurred once. Here the CDR3 reads CASSPRGGGRGEKLFF. In DNA, the CDR3 is TGTGCCAGCTCACCACGCGGGGGCGGGCGCGGTGAAAAACTGTTTTTT. The chain couples TRBV18 to TRBJ1-4, with D perhaps TRBD1 (6 bases). Per the germline V gene, CDR1 is KGHSH and CDR2 is LQKENI. The CDR3 has 16 residues. V lost 1 base and J lost 7, with 16 bases in between. The full variable domain, rest sourced from reference TRBV18 and TRBJ1-4, is NAGVMQNPRHLVRRRGQEARLRCSPMKGHSHVYWYRQLPEEGLKFMVYLQKENIIDESGMPKERFSAEFPKEGPSILRIQQVVRGDSAAYFCASSPRGGGRGEKLFFGSGTQLSVL.

J is TRBJ2-6 and V is TRBV7-3, with a tentative D call TRBD2 (5 bases). The CDR3 has 17 residues. CDR1 SGHTA and CDR2 FQGTGA come from the germline V gene. V was cut by 1 base and J by 0 bases, with 10 bases left in between. The CDR3 protein is CASSLRGFSSGANVLTF. DNA for the CDR3: TGTGCCAGCAGCTTAAGAGGGTTCAGCTCTGGGGCCAACGTCCTGACTTTC. The whole variable domain, remainder taken from reference TRBV7-3 and TRBJ2-6, is GAGVSQTPSNKVTEKGKYVELRCDPISGHTALYWYRQSLGQGPEFLIYFQGTGAADDSGLPNDRFFAVRPEGSVSTLKIQRTERGDSAVYLCASSLRGFSSGANVLTFGAGSRLTVL.

In this sample, this clone turned up once. The chain has TRBV5-1 and TRBJ2-5; TRBD1 matches at 7 bases. CDR1 and CDR2 from the germline V gene are SGHRS and YFSETQ. The CDR3 covers 14 residues. With 4 bases clipped from V and 3 bases from J, the junction kept 6 bases outside the gene matches. CDR3 in amino acids: CASSRRTGEETQYF. For the CDR3, the DNA is TGCGCCAGCAGCAGACGAACAGGGGAAGAGACCCAGTACTTC.

The chain joins TRBV2 to TRBJ2-7, with D hard to call. With 3 bases removed from V and 0 bases from J, the gap between germline ends came to 6 bases. The CDR3 covers 13 residues. Germline V gene lookup returns CDR1 SNHLY and CDR2 FYNNEI. The CDR3 loop reads CASSDDFSYEQYF. DNA for the CDR3: TGTGCCAGCAGTGACGACTTCTCCTACGAGCAGTACTTC. The variable domain in full, completed from reference TRBV2 and TRBJ2-7, reads EPEVTQTPSHQVTQMGQEVILRCVPISNHLYFYWYRQILGQKVEFLVSFYNNEISEKSEIFDDQFSVERPDGSNFTLKIRSTKLEDSAMYFCASSDDFSYEQYFGPGTRLTVT.

The rearrangement joins TRBV2 to TRBJ2-6; D perhaps matches TRBD2 (7 bases). The CDR3 extends over 12 amino acids. V lost 11 bases and J 4 bases, leaving 9 bases between the germline ends. Germline CDR1 reads SNHLY; CDR2 reads FYNNEI. Written as DNA, the CDR3 is TGTGCCTGGGGGGGCGGGGCCAACGTCCTGACTTTC. It encodes CAWGGGANVLTF.

Regarding this clone: In the same sample, other DNA sequences code for this CDR3. V gene TRBV28 combines with J gene TRBJ2-7, with no clear D. Germline V lookup: CDR1 MDHEN, CDR2 SYDVKM. The CDR3 extends over 11 amino acids. V lost 2 bases and J 7 bases, leaving 6 bases between the germline ends. The CDR3 loop is CASSLRGEQYF. CDR3 sequence (DNA): TGTGCCAGCAGTTTAAGAGGTGAGCAGTACTTC.

V gene TRBV18 combines with J gene TRBJ1-2; D is unresolved. V was pared by 2 bases and J by 3 bases, with 16 bases between. Per germline, CDR1 KGHSH and CDR2 LQKENI. The CDR3 spans 16 residues. CDR3: CASSPTTPRADYGYTF. DNA for the CDR3: TGTGCCAGCTCACCAACCACACCGCGTGCAGACTATGGCTACACCTTC.

There are a few counts of this clone. The chain uses TRBV27 and TRBJ2-2, with TRBD2 matching 9 bases. The germline gives CDR1 MNHEY, CDR2 SMNVEV (reference sequence). The ends lost 7 bases at V and 6 bases at J; junction bases unmatched: 12. There are 16 residues in the CDR3. CDR3 sequence: CASTGVRGGGAGELFF. CDR3 DNA: TGTGCCAGCACGGGAGTGCGGGGGGGCGGCGCCGGGGAGCTGTTTTTT.

This clone has a single count. This chain links TRBV29-1 with TRBJ2-7; tentatively, D is TRBD1 (6 bases). V was pared by 4 bases and J by 3 bases, with 13 bases between. In germline, CDR1 is SQVTM, CDR2 ANQGSEA. CDR3 length: 13 residues. CDR3 in amino acids: CSVATTGYYEQYF. The CDR3 coding sequence is TGCAGCGTTGCCACGACAGGCTACTACGAGCAGTACTTC.

The chain recombines TRBV6-1 with TRBJ2-1, with 7 bases fitting TRBD2. The CDR3 loop spans 15 amino acids. From germline, CDR1 is MNHNS and CDR2 SASEGT. Losses at the gene ends were 3 bases for V and 3 bases for J; bases not matched to a gene: 5. Here the CDR3 reads CASSDAGTNYNEQFF. The CDR3 coding sequence is TGTGCCAGCAGTGATGCCGGGACTAACTACAATGAGCAGTTCTTC.

This rearrangement joins TRBV7-3 to TRBJ2-5; 7 nucleotides line up with TRBD1. The V segment lost 3 bases and the J segment 4 bases; nucleotides outside the gene matches: 5. Germline V lookup: CDR1 SGHTA, CDR2 FQGTGA. The CDR3 length is 14 residues. Here the CDR3 reads CASSLVGGGETQYF. The CDR3 nucleotides are TGTGCCAGCAGCTTGGTAGGGGGCGGAGAGACCCAGTACTTC.

Concerning this clone itself: This CDR3 is also generated by other DNA sequences in the sample. This rearrangement joins TRBV5-1 to TRBJ2-1; D uncertain. The CDR3 length is 14 residues. Trimming took 0 bases from V and 0 from J, leaving 4 bases between them. CDR1 SGHRS and CDR2 YFSETQ come from the germline V gene. In nucleotides, the CDR3 is TGCGCCAGCAGCTTGGGGAGCTCCTACAATGAGCAGTTCTTC. This codes for CASSLGSSYNEQFF.

The chain combines TRBV4-2 with TRBJ1-2; possibly TRBD1 for D (6 bases). V shed 1 base and J shed 10 bases, with 10 bases lying between them. This CDR3 spans 12 amino acids. Germline V lookup: CDR1 LGHNA, CDR2 YNFKEQ. The CDR3 spells CASSQATGLYTF. The CDR3, as DNA: TGTGCCAGCAGCCAAGCGACAGGCCTCTACACCTTC.

The chain is built from TRBV6-6 and TRBJ1-1; D call uncertain. This CDR3 region has 12 residues. Germline V gene data show CDR1 as MNHNY and CDR2 as SVGAGI (reference sequence). V was shortened by 6 bases and J by 8 bases, with 13 bases between the two germline ends. CDR3 coding DNA: TGTGCCAGCAGACACAGAACACTGGAAGCTTTCTTT. Protein product: CASRHRTLEAFF.

This rearrangement joins TRBV29-1 to TRBJ2-7, with 10 bases matching TRBD1. Germline V gene sequence: CDR1 SQVTM, CDR2 ANQGSEA. V dropped 5 bases and J dropped 0; count of bases not matched to a gene: 7. The CDR3 runs to 15 residues. The CDR3 loop is CSVLGQGDYSYEQYF. CDR3 DNA: TGCAGCGTTCTCGGACAGGGGGATTACTCCTACGAGCAGTACTTC.

This clone was seen a few times. In DNA, the CDR3 is TGTGCCAGCAGGAGGGGACAGGGAGATAGCTATGGCTACACCTTC. Translated: CASRRGQGDSYGYTF. The V and J genes are TRBV6-5 and TRBJ1-2; 9 bases are a match to TRBD1. This CDR3 has 15 residues. Trimming removed 6 bases from V and 4 bases from J; junction bases left unmatched: 9. Germline V gene lookup returns CDR1 MNHEY and CDR2 SVGAGI.

The genes are TRBV27 and TRBJ2-1, with D perhaps matching TRBD1 (5 bases). The CDR3 totals 13 residues. Trimming removed 5 bases from V and 4 bases from J, with 9 bases in between. Germline assignment: CDR1 MNHEY and CDR2 SMNVEV (reference sequence). DNA for the CDR3: TGTGCCAGCAGTGCAGGGCTTTACAATGAGCAGTTCTTC. Protein sequence: CASSAGLYNEQFF.

The chain uses TRBV10-3 and TRBJ2-1, with D perhaps TRBD2 (6 bases). The CDR3 consists of 14 residues. V was clipped by 6 bases and J by 0 bases, with 9 bases between them. CDR1 and CDR2 from the germline V gene are ENHRY and SYGVKD. The DNA of the CDR3 is TGTGCCATCAGCGAACTAGCCTCCTACAATGAGCAGTTCTTC. It codes for CAISELASYNEQFF.

This chain links TRBV6-6 with TRBJ2-1, with 7 bases aligning to TRBD1. CDR3 size: 13 residues. Germline assignment: CDR1 MNHNY and CDR2 SVGAGI (reference sequence). Trimming cost V 8 bases and J 7 bases; bases outside gene matches: 8. The CDR3 here is CASRGQERNEQFF. CDR3 nucleotide sequence: TGTGCCAGCCGTGGACAGGAAAGAAATGAGCAGTTCTTC.

The chain couples TRBV7-3 to TRBJ2-3; D could derive from TRBD1 or TRBD2 (5 bases each). There are 13 residues in the CDR3. V shed 4 bases and J shed 5 bases, with 10 bases lying between them. CDR1 and CDR2 (germline): SGHTA, FQGTGA. DNA for the CDR3: TGTGCCAGCAGCTCTTTGGGGGTAGATACGCAGTATTTT. Translating gives CASSSLGVDTQYF. The variable domain in full, completed from reference TRBV7-3 and TRBJ2-3, reads GAGVSQTPSNKVTEKGKYVELRCDPISGHTALYWYRQSLGQGPEFLIYFQGTGAADDSGLPNDRFFAVRPEGSVSTLKIQRTERGDSAVYLCASSSLGVDTQYFGPGTRLTVL.

The gene calls are TRBV6-5 and TRBJ2-7; D is ambiguous. The germline V gene encodes CDR1 MNHEY and CDR2 SVGAGI. The CDR3 covers 14 residues. The V gene lost 0 bases and the J gene lost 6 bases, with 12 bases spanning the gap. This CDR3 is CASSYSTASAEQYF. The CDR3 bases are TGTGCCAGCAGTTACTCCACCGCTTCCGCCGAGCAGTACTTC.

The genes are TRBV11-2 and TRBJ2-3; a possible D gene is TRBD2 (5 bases). This CDR3 region has 13 residues. Trimming left V 0 bases short and J 11 bases short, with 12 bases between. Germline V gives CDR1 SGHAT, CDR2 FQNNGV. The CDR3 spells CASSLDPNGKQYF. The CDR3 nucleotides are TGTGCCAGCAGCTTAGACCCCAACGGGAAGCAGTATTTT.

This sequence joins TRBV5-1 and TRBJ2-7; D not certain. The CDR3 loop spans 17 amino acids. Germline V gives CDR1 SGHRS, CDR2 YFSETQ. V dropped 4 bases and J dropped 4 bases, with 24 bases sitting between them. The CDR3 DNA reads TGCGCCAGCAGCGTGGGTGGTGGCCCTGCCGTGCCATACGAGCAGTACTTC. As protein: CASSVGGGPAVPYEQYF.